This TCR beta chain emerged from a study of blood T cell repertoires in COVID-19. The assay was immunoSEQ multiplex PCR, and TCRdb's table has in-frame clones only and misses some. The sample yields 350,000 to 450,000 clones, more than 75% seen once. The CDR3 consists of 13 residues. The germline V gene encodes CDR1 SGHKS and CDR2 YYEKEE (reference sequence). V shed 5 bases and J shed 2 bases, with 10 bases lying between them. This clone was observed once. This receptor was identified in a man aged 35 to 55 in a cohort exposed to, infected with or recovered from COVID-19 (not recorded which). The V and J genes are TRBV5-5 and TRBJ2-5; tentatively, D is TRBD2 (5 bases). The specimen was PBMCs or T cells enriched from blood (not recorded which). The CDR3 loop is CASSSGSQETQYF. CDR3 bases: TGTGCCAGCAGTTCGGGAAGTCAAGAGACCCAGTACTTC.